This TCR beta chain was recorded in a study of CD8+ T cells in alopecia areata. Whole-study findings and limits: Shared TCR sequences were less clear between patients than in mice, possibly partly from HLA diversity. Across lesional scalp, and particularly alopecia totalis/universalis, clonality surpassed that of normal scalp.

Reverse transcribed after extraction, RNA yielded cDNA as the sequencing template. Some clones are missing from TCRdb's copy, which holds only in-frame ones; the method was immunoSEQ multiplex PCR. The repertoire holds around 97,000 clones, with about 60% as singletons. This clone showed up just a few times. Its target is unknown. This CDR3 has 14 residues. The V end was cut by 6 bases, the J end by 2 bases, with 14 bases between. Germline CDR1 reads ENHRY; CDR2 reads SYGVKD. The sorting of PBMCs gave CD4+ and CD8+ T cells. The sequencing sample was made of CD4+ T cells sorted from blood. This sequence joins TRBV10-3 and TRBJ2-7, with D unclear. This sequence was found in a human donor in good health. The chain's CDR3 is CAISGSKGTYEQYF. CDR3 coding DNA: TGTGCCATCAGCGGCAGTAAAGGTACCTACGAGCAGTACTTC.